A single sample is the source of the 7 T cell receptor beta chains below, sequenced in a study of blood T cell repertoires in COVID-19. Here immunoSEQ multiplex PCR was the method, and the copy in TCRdb shows in-frame clones only, minus some. Seen here are 250,000 to 300,000 clones, approximately 84% observed once, and the top ten hold roughly 15%. What was sequenced was PBMCs or T cells enriched from blood (not recorded which). The receptors come from a man aged 18 to 35 who had recovered from COVID-19.

The rearrangement uses TRBV10-1 and TRBJ2-7; 9 nucleotides match TRBD2. The CDR3 consists of 13 residues. Germline V gene lookup returns CDR1 WNHNN and CDR2 SYGVQD (reference sequence). Trimming at V came to 9 bases and at J to 5 bases, leaving 8 bases not matched to a gene. CDR3 residues: CASRGAGGNEQYF. In nucleotides, the CDR3 is TGCGCCAGTCGCGGAGCGGGGGGCAACGAGCAGTACTTC.

The V and J genes are TRBV6-1 and TRBJ2-4; D gene unclear. There are 12 residues in the CDR3. V lost 1 base to trimming and J lost 11 bases, with 9 bases between them. CDR1 and CDR2 (germline): MNHNS, SASEGT. The CDR3 bases are TGTGCCAGCAGTGAAGAAGTTCGAGTTCAGTACTTC. This sequence encodes CASSEEVRVQYF.

V and J are TRBV10-1 and TRBJ1-2; 8 positions match TRBD1. The V and J ends lost 10 bases and 6 bases, in that order; junction bases with no gene match: 16. This CDR3 comprises 15 residues. Germline CDR1 WNHNN, CDR2 SYGVQD (reference sequence). CDR3 protein: CAISYRDRFLHGYTF. CDR3 in DNA: TGCGCCATCTCTTACCGGGACAGGTTTCTTCATGGCTACACCTTC.

The J gene is TRBJ2-7, the V gene TRBV7-2, with TRBD2 matching over 10 bases. Germline V gives CDR1 SGHTA, CDR2 FQGNSA. The CDR3 contains 14 residues. Germline trimming cut 4 bases from V and 3 bases from J; bases unmatched to any gene: 3. In DNA form, the CDR3 reads TGTGCCAGCAGCTGGGGACTAGCGAACTACGAGCAGTACTTC. Amino acid sequence: CASSWGLANYEQYF.

The chain has TRBV24-1 and TRBJ2-3; the D gene is possibly TRBD1 (7 bases). The germline gives CDR1 KGHDR, CDR2 SFDVKD. The length of the CDR3 is 14 residues. The germline V and J ends were trimmed by 9 bases and 0 bases, with 12 bases remaining between them. The CDR3 DNA sequence: TGTGCCACCCGGGGGACAGCTAGCACAGATACGCAGTATTTT. Translated, it gives CATRGTASTDTQYF.

The rearrangement uses TRBV24-1 and TRBJ2-7; 7 nucleotides match TRBD1. J was trimmed by 2 bases and V by 10 bases; bases with no gene match: 7. Germline V gives CDR1 KGHDR, CDR2 SFDVKD. CDR3 length: 13 residues. The chain's CDR3 is CATKQGITYEQYF. CDR3 DNA: TGTGCCACAAAACAGGGGATAACCTACGAGCAGTACTTC.

The V call is TRBV14, the J call TRBJ1-3; no clear D gene. This CDR3 has 12 residues. CDR1 is SGHDN and CDR2 is FVKESK in the germline V gene. The V end was cut by 4 bases, the J end by 4 bases, with 5 bases between. In nucleotides, the CDR3 is TGTGCCAGCAGCCTCAGGGGAAACACCATATATTTT. Protein sequence: CASSLRGNTIYF.